These 21 T cell receptor beta chains came from one sample sequenced in a study of cytomegalovirus exposure and HLA in healthy donors. The PCR contained 60 Vbeta and 13 Jbeta primers. The table came from immunoSEQ multiplex PCR; TCRdb's copy has only in-frame clones and leaves some out. Of 210,000 or so clones in the sample, over 65% were seen once. The sample taken for sequencing was PBMCs. The receptor set was obtained from a man between 18 and 35 years old in good health and CMV-seronegative.

This clone came up a few times. The rearrangement joins TRBV6-1 to TRBJ2-3; 8 bases are a match to TRBD2. V lost 1 base and J lost 1; bases outside the gene matches: 1. CDR3 length: 15 residues. CDR1 MNHNS and CDR2 SASEGT come from the germline V gene. CDR3 residues: CASSEGREGTDTQYF. CDR3 coding DNA: TGTGCCAGCAGTGAAGGGCGGGAGGGCACAGATACGCAGTATTTT.

V is TRBV9 and J is TRBJ1-3, with unresolved D. The CDR3 totals 12 residues. CDR1 is SGDLS, CDR2 YYNGEE, per germline. The V gene lost 1 base and the J gene lost 4 bases, with 3 bases spanning the gap. DNA of the CDR3: TGTGCCAGCAGCGTACAGGGAAACACCATATATTTT. This sequence encodes CASSVQGNTIYF.

Turning to this clone: Other DNA sequences in this sample translate to the same CDR3. The chain combines TRBV27 with TRBJ2-7; tentative D call: TRBD1 (5 bases). The V gene's germline CDR1 is MNHEY and CDR2 SMNVEV (reference sequence). This CDR3 spans 13 amino acids. The V gene lost 2 bases and the J gene lost 4 bases, with 9 bases spanning the gap. The CDR3 coding sequence is TGTGCCAGCAGTTTACAGGGTGGATACGAGCAGTACTTC. Translation: CASSLQGGYEQYF.

The chain links TRBV2 to TRBJ2-7, with a weak D call TRBD1 (6 bases). The V gene's germline CDR1 is SNHLY and CDR2 FYNNEI. V gave up 2 bases and J gave up 8 bases, with 10 bases separating them. CDR3 length equals 12 residues. The chain's CDR3 is CASSERGQKQYF. The CDR3 region has the DNA TGTGCCAGCAGTGAACGGGGACAAAAGCAGTACTTC.

CDR3 nucleotides: TGTGCCAGCAGTCCACAGACAGGGAGGAACACTGAAGCTTTCTTT. Protein: CASSPQTGRNTEAFF. This sequence joins TRBV27 and TRBJ1-1; 7 nucleotides align to TRBD1. CDR1 is MNHEY and CDR2 is SMNVEV in the germline V gene (reference sequence). V lost 5 bases to trimming and J lost 1 base; unmatched junction nucleotides: 7. The CDR3 spans 15 residues.

The genes are TRBV5-4 and TRBJ1-2; 9 positions match TRBD1. Germline lookup yields CDR1 SGHNT and CDR2 YYREEE (reference sequence). V trimming: 7 bases; J trimming: 7 bases; junction bases outside the gene matches: 14. The CDR3 is 15 amino acids. The CDR3 sequence is CASPGLEQGASGYTF. The CDR3 DNA reads TGTGCCAGCCCCGGATTGGAACAGGGGGCGTCTGGCTACACCTTC.

The gene calls are TRBV18 and TRBJ1-1; no definite D call. V lost 3 bases to trimming and J lost 2 bases, with 10 bases between them. Germline lookup yields CDR1 KGHSH and CDR2 LQKENI. CDR3 length equals 14 residues. This CDR3 reads CASSPGVINTEAFF. The CDR3 DNA sequence: TGTGCCAGCTCACCCGGAGTAATCAACACTGAAGCTTTCTTT.

This chain uses TRBV10-1 with TRBJ2-1; 11 bases are a match to TRBD1. Germline-derived CDR1 and CDR2 are WNHNN and SYGVQD (reference sequence). The length of the CDR3 is 15 residues. Trimming cost V 5 bases and J 6 bases; bases outside gene matches: 6. The CDR3 nucleotides read TGCGCCAGCAGTCCGGGACAGGGGGAAGGCAATGAGCAGTTCTTC. It specifies CASSPGQGEGNEQFF.

This clone was observed a handful of times. This rearrangement joins TRBV9 to TRBJ2-7; D is unclear. Trimming pared 0 bases from V and 2 bases from J, leaving 12 bases between. Germline CDR1 is SGDLS and CDR2 is YYNGEE. The CDR3 totals 15 residues. The CDR3 sequence is CASSVASGATYEQYF. The DNA of the CDR3 is TGTGCCAGCAGCGTAGCTTCCGGAGCAACCTACGAGCAGTACTTC.

The CDR3 nucleotides are TGTGCCAGCAGCTTAGGGGCCCCCGGAGAGGGAGATACGCAGTATTTT. It codes for CASSLGAPGEGDTQYF. This chain joins TRBV7-2 and TRBJ2-3, with D tentatively TRBD2 (5 bases). Germline values: CDR1 SGHTA, CDR2 FQGNSA. V shed 1 base and J shed 5 bases, with 16 bases lying between them. The CDR3 runs to 16 residues.

The chain joins TRBV30 to TRBJ1-6, with D possibly TRBD1 on 5 matching bases. In germline, CDR1 is GTSNPN, CDR2 SVGIG (reference sequence). V was trimmed by 2 bases and J by 9 bases, leaving 8 bases between them. The CDR3 covers 12 residues. The CDR3 loop reads CAWSLRGSPLHF. CDR3 bases: TGTGCCTGGAGTCTTAGGGGTTCACCCCTCCACTTT.

This clone was seen only once. The rearrangement joins TRBV29-1 to TRBJ2-1, with TRBD2 identical over 12 bases. Germline values: CDR1 SQVTM, CDR2 ANQGSEA. CDR3 length equals 20 residues. The V gene end was trimmed by 1 base and the J gene end by 2 bases; junction bases not matched to a gene: 15. CDR3 protein: CSVEGVVASGRAIPYNEQFF. The CDR3 nucleotides read TGCAGCGTTGAAGGGGTCGTGGCTAGCGGGAGGGCCATCCCCTACAATGAGCAGTTCTTC.

This clone was found a few times. This sequence joins TRBV2 and TRBJ2-7; weak D call: TRBD1 (5 bases). Trimming removed 4 bases from V and 4 bases from J, with 8 bases in between. The CDR3 has 12 residues. Germline V gene data show CDR1 as SNHLY and CDR2 as FYNNEI. The CDR3 DNA is TGTGCCAGCAGTGGTCCAGGGTACGAGCAGTACTTC. It yields the protein CASSGPGYEQYF.

The chain employs TRBV2 and TRBJ2-3, with no clear D. This CDR3 spans 14 amino acids. Germline V gene lookup returns CDR1 SNHLY and CDR2 FYNNEI. V dropped 6 bases and J dropped 0 bases, with 10 bases sitting between them. This chain's CDR3 is CASSRAKSTDTQYF. The CDR3, as DNA: TGTGCCAGCAGCCGCGCCAAGAGCACAGATACGCAGTATTTT.

The V and J genes are TRBV5-1 and TRBJ2-7; 8 bases fit TRBD1. The V gene's germline CDR1 is SGHRS and CDR2 YFSETQ. This CDR3 region has 14 residues. V shed 3 bases, J shed 5 bases, and the junction held 7 bases outside the gene matches. The CDR3 nucleotides read TGCGCCAGCAGCTGGTGGACAGGGCCTGACGAGCAGTACTTC. Protein sequence: CASSWWTGPDEQYF. Looking up the rest from reference TRBV5-1 and TRBJ2-7 gives the full variable domain: KAGVTQTPRYLIKTRGQQVTLSCSPISGHRSVSWYQQTPGQGLQFLFEYFSETQRNKGNFPGRFSGRQFSNSRSEMNVSTLELGDSALYLCASSWWTGPDEQYFGPGTRLTVT.

This clone appeared a few times. V usage is TRBV7-9 and J usage is TRBJ1-4; D unresolved. From germline, CDR1 is SEHNR and CDR2 FQNEAQ (reference sequence). V was clipped by 10 bases and J by 4 bases, with 16 bases between them. The CDR3 loop spans 14 amino acids. CDR3 in amino acids: CATSSPSSNEKLFF. The CDR3 nucleotides are TGTGCCACCTCATCCCCAAGTAGTAATGAAAAACTGTTTTTT.

In its sample, this clone was seen once. The chain is built from TRBV30 and TRBJ1-3, with TRBD1 matching over 8 bases. The CDR3 runs to 15 residues. The ends lost 2 bases at V and 0 bases at J; junction bases unmatched: 3. Germline V gene data show CDR1 as GTSNPN and CDR2 as SVGIG (reference sequence). This CDR3 is CAWSPDRVSGNTIYF. The CDR3 bases are TGTGCCTGGAGTCCGGACAGGGTCTCTGGAAACACCATATATTTT.

Turning to this clone: At one end the junction does not follow the germline gene, possibly because of a read error. DNA for the CDR3: TGTGCCAGCTGGCGAGGGGGCGACCAGCCCCAACATTTT. Protein sequence: CASWRGGDQPQHF. The chain uses TRBV6-5 and TRBJ1-5; TRBD1 matches 7 bases. From germline, CDR1 is MNHEY and CDR2 SVGAGI. This CDR3 spans 13 amino acids.

The rearrangement uses TRBV27 and TRBJ2-1, with D maybe TRBD1 (6 bases). Germline V gene data show CDR1 as MNHEY and CDR2 as SMNVEV (reference sequence). With 5 bases removed from V and 5 bases from J, the gap between germline ends came to 25 bases. This CDR3 has 18 residues. In DNA, the CDR3 is TGTGCCAGCAGTCCTGACAGTATTGGGACACCGGAGAACAATGAGCAGTTCTTC. Translating gives CASSPDSIGTPENNEQFF.

CDR3 sequence: CASSLSANAYEQYF. In nucleotides, the CDR3 is TGCGCCAGCAGCTTGTCAGCGAACGCCTACGAGCAGTACTTC. The J gene is TRBJ2-7, the V gene TRBV5-1; D uncertain. V was pared by 1 base and J by 2 bases, with 10 bases between. Germline lookup yields CDR1 SGHRS and CDR2 YFSETQ. The CDR3 is 14 amino acids.

This clone was detected a few times. The genes are TRBV28 and TRBJ2-3, with 7 positions matching TRBD2. Germline CDR1 reads MDHEN; CDR2 reads SYDVKM. V shed 5 bases and J 2 bases; nucleotides not matched to a gene: 7. CDR3 length equals 15 residues. The CDR3 bases are TGTGCCAGCAGTGAACATAGCGGGCACACAGATACGCAGTATTTT. Its protein product is CASSEHSGHTDTQYF.